Presented here are 21 T cell receptor beta chains from one specimen sequenced in a study of T cells in Graves' hyperthyroidism and ophthalmopathy. RNA transcripts yielded amplified TCR beta CDR3 regions. During a first-round RT-PCR of the TCR CDR3, the HTBI primer set was used. TCRdb passed the multiplex PCR reads through MiXCR, listing each CDR3 protein once. The sample records about 480,000 distinct CDR3 sequences, roughly an eighth being singletons. The sequenced sample consisted of blood. These receptors were collected from a woman under 30 with Graves' hyperthyroidism.

This clonotype was seen many times. The rearrangement joins TRBV2 to TRBJ1-5; 8 bases agree with TRBD1. The CDR3 runs 15 residues. Unmatched junction bases numbered 8, after V lost 4 bases and J lost 6 bases. Germline V gene sequence: CDR1 SNHLY, CDR2 FYNNEI. The CDR3 coding sequence is TGTGCCAGCAGTGGTCAGGGGGCGCGGGGTCAGCCCCAGCATTTT. Translating gives CASSGQGARGQPQHF.

This clonotype came up a few times. The V and J genes are TRBV4-1 and TRBJ2-7, with 12 bases aligning to TRBD2. Trimming cost V 4 bases and J 0 bases; bases outside gene matches: 16. Germline CDR1 is MGHRA and CDR2 is YSYEKL. The CDR3 covers 20 residues. The CDR3 reads CASSRYQTSGSDGGSYEQYF. As DNA, the CDR3 is TGCGCCAGCAGCCGATATCAGACTAGCGGGAGTGATGGGGGCTCCTACGAGCAGTACTTC.

This clonotype was detected many times. The DNA of the CDR3 is TGTGCCAGCAGCGTGGGACCGGAGGATTATGGCTACACCTTC. It codes for CASSVGPEDYGYTF. This chain connects TRBV11-3 to TRBJ1-2, with D possibly matching TRBD1 (5 bases). From germline, CDR1 is SGHNT and CDR2 YENEEA. Trimming left V 5 bases short and J 5 bases short, with 15 bases between. This CDR3 region has 14 residues.

This clonotype was detected only a few times. This chain joins TRBV7-9 and TRBJ1-4; D is uncertain. This CDR3 spans 15 amino acids. Trimming took off 3 bases at V and 5 bases at J, with 13 bases between the two ends. From germline, CDR1 is SEHNR and CDR2 FQNEAQ (reference sequence). The CDR3 DNA reads as TGTGCCAGCAGCTTCCAAGAGGATCCGAATGAAAAACTGTTTTTT. Amino acid sequence: CASSFQEDPNEKLFF.

This clonotype has ten or more counts. The CDR3: CATSRPAEGLNTEAFF. As DNA, the CDR3 is TGTGCCACCAGCAGACCCGCCGAGGGCCTGAACACTGAAGCTTTCTTT. This chain uses TRBV15 with TRBJ1-1; D is uncertain. CDR1 is LNHNV and CDR2 is YYDKDF in the germline V gene (reference sequence). This CDR3 has 16 residues. Trimming took 2 bases from V and 0 from J, leaving 13 bases between them. Full variable domain (remainder filled in from reference TRBV15 and TRBJ1-1): DAMVIQNPRYQVTQFGKPVTLSCSQTLNHNVMYWYQQKSSQAPKLLFHYYDKDFNNEADTPDNFQSRRPNTSFCFLDIRSPGLGDTAMYLCATSRPAEGLNTEAFFGQGTRLTVV.

This clonotype was counted ten times or more. The gene calls are TRBV2 and TRBJ2-7; tentative D call: TRBD2 (5 bases). In germline, CDR1 is SNHLY, CDR2 FYNNEI. V shed 8 bases and J shed 2 bases, with 13 bases lying between them. The CDR3 runs 13 residues. CDR3 nucleotides: TGTGCCAGCTTGGAGCGGCACCCCTACGAGCAGTACTTC. Amino acid sequence: CASLERHPYEQYF.

This clonotype was seen ten or more times. The V and J genes are TRBV5-1 and TRBJ1-6; 7 positions agree with TRBD1. The germline gives CDR1 SGHRS, CDR2 YFSETQ. V shed 4 bases, J shed 8 bases, and the junction held 6 bases outside the gene matches. The CDR3 is made up of 14 amino acids. CDR3 region: CASSPAGGDSPLHF. The CDR3 DNA follows: TGCGCCAGCAGCCCGGCAGGGGGGGATTCACCCCTCCACTTT.

This clonotype was found many times. The CDR3 DNA reads as TGCAGGGCAACCGGGACTAGCGTCTACAATGAGCAGTTCTTC. This encodes CRATGTSVYNEQFF. The chain carries TRBV20-1 and TRBJ2-1; 10 bases line up with TRBD2. The CDR3 is 14 residues long. Germline V gene lookup returns CDR1 DFQATT and CDR2 SNEGSKA (reference sequence).

There are many counts of this clonotype. The V call is TRBV12-3 or TRBV12-4, the J call TRBJ2-1, with 9 bases identical to TRBD2. The CDR3 totals 15 residues. V lost 2 bases, J lost 9 bases, and 8 bases stayed unmatched. The CDR3 loop reads CASSLKGSGSGEQFF. CDR3 nucleotides: TGTGCCAGCAGTTTAAAGGGTAGCGGGAGCGGTGAGCAGTTCTTC.

The rearrangement joins TRBV5-1 to TRBJ1-4; a weak D match, TRBD1 (5 bases). The V gene lost 4 bases and the J gene lost 2 bases, with 9 bases spanning the gap. The length of the CDR3 is 14 residues. Per germline, CDR1 SGHRS and CDR2 YFSETQ. Here the CDR3 reads CASSEGVTNEKLFF. CDR3 DNA sequence: TGCGCCAGCAGCGAAGGGGTTACTAATGAAAAACTGTTTTTT. Supplemented by reference TRBV5-1 and TRBJ1-4, the full variable domain reads KAGVTQTPRYLIKTRGQQVTLSCSPISGHRSVSWYQQTPGQGLQFLFEYFSETQRNKGNFPGRFSGRQFSNSRSEMNVSTLELGDSALYLCASSEGVTNEKLFFGSGTQLSVL.

This clonotype has a count of ten or more. This clone may be a read error of a much larger clone one base away. This chain joins TRBV3-1 and TRBJ1-1; D not certain. V shed 6 bases and J shed 7 bases, with 9 bases lying between them. This CDR3 has 11 residues. The germline V gene has CDR1 LGHDT and CDR2 YNNKEL (reference sequence). The CDR3: CASSSTIEAFF. DNA for the CDR3: TGTGCCAGCAGTTCAACAATTGAAGCTTTCTTT.

A note on this clonotype: This could be a read error, since a much larger clone is one nucleotide away. This chain connects TRBV3-1 to TRBJ2-3; weak D call: TRBD1 (5 bases). The CDR3 runs 16 residues. Germline CDR1 and CDR2: LGHDT and YNNKEL (reference sequence). In DNA, the CDR3 is TGTGCCAGCAGCCAAGGAGACCCCGCCATCACAGGTACGCAGTATTTT. Its protein is CASSQGDPAITGTQYF.

This chain uses TRBV19 with TRBJ2-2, with D perhaps TRBD2 (6 bases). Trimming took off 7 bases at V and 4 bases at J, with 19 bases between the two ends. Germline V lookup: CDR1 LNHDA, CDR2 SQIVND (reference sequence). CDR3 length: 16 amino acids. Here the CDR3 reads CASTQGLRRGTGELFF. The DNA of the CDR3 is TGTGCCAGTACCCAGGGACTTCGACGAGGCACCGGGGAGCTGTTTTTT.

This clonotype was seen many times. V usage is TRBV15 and J usage is TRBJ1-1; the D is unclear. Germline V gives CDR1 LNHNV, CDR2 YYDKDF (reference sequence). This CDR3 has 14 amino acids. V gave up 0 bases and J gave up 0 bases, with 5 bases separating them. CDR3 nucleotides: TGTGCCACCAGCAGAGAAGGACTGAACACTGAAGCTTTCTTT. Translated, it gives CATSREGLNTEAFF.

This clonotype was detected ten times or more. This sequence joins TRBV19 and TRBJ2-5; D is undetermined. CDR3 length: 14 amino acids. CDR1 is LNHDA and CDR2 is SQIVND in the germline V gene (reference sequence). V lost 4 bases, J lost 1 base, and 10 bases lay in between. Here the CDR3 DNA reads TGTGCCAGTAGTACCCGGACGGGCCAAGAGACCCAGTACTTC. Translation: CASSTRTGQETQYF.

This chain connects TRBV27 to TRBJ2-2; 8 bases agree with TRBD1. Germline V gene data show CDR1 as MNHEY and CDR2 as SMNVEV (reference sequence). The junction had 12 bases not matched to a gene; V was cut back by 10 bases and J by 2 bases. The CDR3 contains 16 residues. The CDR3 region is CATLTGGPYNTGELFF. The CDR3 nucleotides read TGTGCCACCTTAACAGGGGGTCCTTACAACACCGGGGAGCTGTTTTTT.

The rearrangement links TRBV14 to TRBJ1-5, with 9 nucleotides matching TRBD1. J gave up 3 bases and V 2 bases, and 17 bases lay outside the gene matches. The CDR3 is made up of 20 amino acids. Germline CDR1 is SGHDN and CDR2 is FVKESK. CDR3 sequence: CASSQRLVVRTGAYNQPQHF. CDR3 coding DNA: TGTGCCAGCAGCCAAAGGTTGGTAGTCAGGACAGGGGCGTACAATCAGCCCCAGCATTTT.

This clonotype has at least ten counts. The V gene is TRBV19, the J gene TRBJ2-6, with 8 bases matching TRBD1. Germline CDR1 reads LNHDA; CDR2 reads SQIVND (reference sequence). The CDR3 spans 15 residues. The V gene end was trimmed by 5 bases and the J gene end by 2 bases; junction bases not matched to a gene: 2. CDR3 sequence reads: CASSQGAPGANVLTF. CDR3 bases: TGTGCCAGTAGTCAGGGGGCGCCTGGGGCCAACGTCCTGACTTTC.

This clonotype came up a few times. The genes are TRBV20-1 and TRBJ1-1, with D tentatively TRBD1 (6 bases). There are 15 residues in the CDR3. V gave up 6 bases and J gave up 0 bases, with 17 bases separating them. Germline lookup yields CDR1 DFQATT and CDR2 SNEGSKA (reference sequence). This CDR3 reads CSAKRDNFMNTEAFF. The DNA of the CDR3 is TGCAGTGCAAAGAGGGACAACTTCATGAACACTGAAGCTTTCTTT.

This clonotype has at least ten counts. The J gene is TRBJ2-5, the V gene TRBV12-3 or TRBV12-4; the match to TRBD2 covers 13 bases. The CDR3 spans 16 residues. The J segment lost 4 bases and the V segment lost 5 bases, leaving 7 bases of the junction unmatched. CDR3 in amino acids: CASSPGTSGKGETQYF. The CDR3 coding sequence is TGTGCCAGCAGTCCAGGGACTAGCGGGAAGGGAGAGACCCAGTACTTC.

There are many counts of this clonotype. The chain couples TRBV11-2 to TRBJ1-2, with D possibly matching TRBD1 (5 bases). CDR1 SGHAT and CDR2 FQNNGV come from the germline V gene. The CDR3 extends over 17 amino acids. Trimming removed 5 bases from V and 1 base from J, with 20 bases in between. CDR3 residues: CASSPSPGTTYNYGYTF. Here the CDR3 DNA reads TGTGCCAGCAGCCCTAGTCCCGGGACCACATATAACTATGGCTACACCTTC.